This TCR beta chain is drawn from a study of blood T cell repertoires in COVID-19. Study-level information: Acute and convalescent COVID-19 samples came from the United States, Italy and Spain. PBMCs, B-cell-depleted T cells, or T cells were the source of the cDNA or gDNA that made up the material.

This clone has just a few counts. V lost 0 bases to trimming and J lost 0 bases; unmatched junction nucleotides: 8. The CDR3 length is 18 residues. Germline V gene sequence: CDR1 SGHNT, CDR2 YENEEA. In the authors' workflow: Cell counts per sample came from amplifying reference gene primers. Profiled with immunoSEQ multiplex PCR; TCRdb holds only in-frame clones, not every one. For V, J and clone size, that table is used; D and trimming come from the DNA. The sample holds 150,000 or so clones; around 84% are singletons and the top ten take around 35%. The chain joins TRBV11-3 to TRBJ1-3, with 7 positions matching TRBD1. This clonotype originated in a human donor in a cohort sampled during active COVID-19. Sequenced sample: peripheral blood. CDR3 region: CASSLDRWDRSSGNTIYF. In DNA form, the CDR3 reads TGTGCCAGCAGCTTAGATCGGTGGGACAGAAGCTCTGGAAACACCATATATTTT.